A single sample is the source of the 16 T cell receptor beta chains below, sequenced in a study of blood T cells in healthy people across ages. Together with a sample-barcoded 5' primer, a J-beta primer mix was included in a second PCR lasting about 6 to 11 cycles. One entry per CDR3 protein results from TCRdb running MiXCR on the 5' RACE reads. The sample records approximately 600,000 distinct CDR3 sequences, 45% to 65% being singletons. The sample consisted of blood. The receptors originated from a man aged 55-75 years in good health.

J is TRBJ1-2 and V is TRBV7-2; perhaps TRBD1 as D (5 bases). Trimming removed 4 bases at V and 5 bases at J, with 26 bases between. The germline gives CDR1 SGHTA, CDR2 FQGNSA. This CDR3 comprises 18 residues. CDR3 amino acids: CASSSHGGLAAGLYGYTF. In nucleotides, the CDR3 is TGTGCCAGCAGCTCGCACGGGGGGTTAGCGGCGGGTCTATATGGCTACACCTTC.

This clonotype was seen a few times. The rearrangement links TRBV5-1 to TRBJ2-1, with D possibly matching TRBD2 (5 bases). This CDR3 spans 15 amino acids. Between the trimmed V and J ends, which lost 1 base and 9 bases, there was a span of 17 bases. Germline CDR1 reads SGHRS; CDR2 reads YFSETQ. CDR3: CASSLSWLAPSEQFF. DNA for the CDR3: TGCGCCAGCAGCTTGAGCTGGCTAGCCCCAAGTGAGCAGTTCTTC.

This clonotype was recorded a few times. Written as DNA, the CDR3 is TGTGCCACCGTTGCTCTAGCGGGCGAGACCCAGTACTTC. Translation gives CATVALAGETQYF. V gene TRBV10-3 combines with J gene TRBJ2-5; 8 bases are shared with TRBD2. This CDR3 is built from 13 residues. Trimming took 10 bases from V and 5 from J; bases not matched to a gene: 9. CDR1 is ENHRY, CDR2 SYGVKD, per germline.

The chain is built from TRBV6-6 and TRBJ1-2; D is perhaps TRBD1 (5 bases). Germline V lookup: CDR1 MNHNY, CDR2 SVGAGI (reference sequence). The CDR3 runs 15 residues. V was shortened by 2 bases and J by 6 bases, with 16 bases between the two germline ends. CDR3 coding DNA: TGTGCCAGCAGTTACCCCGAAGGGGTAAAGCATGGCTACACCTTC. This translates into CASSYPEGVKHGYTF.

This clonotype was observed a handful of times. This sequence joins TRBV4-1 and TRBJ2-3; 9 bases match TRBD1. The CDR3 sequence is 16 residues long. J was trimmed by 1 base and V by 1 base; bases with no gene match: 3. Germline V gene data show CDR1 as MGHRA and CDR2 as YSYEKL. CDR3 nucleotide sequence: TGCGCCAGCAGCCAAGTGACAGGGGGAGGCACAGATACGCAGTATTTT. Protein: CASSQVTGGGTDTQYF.

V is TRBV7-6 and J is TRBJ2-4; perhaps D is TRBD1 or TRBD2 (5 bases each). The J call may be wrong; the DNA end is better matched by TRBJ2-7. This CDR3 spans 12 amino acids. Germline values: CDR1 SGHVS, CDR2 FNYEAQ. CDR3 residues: CASSLWDDEQYF. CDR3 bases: TGTGCCAGCAGCTTATGGGACGACGAGCAGTACTTC.

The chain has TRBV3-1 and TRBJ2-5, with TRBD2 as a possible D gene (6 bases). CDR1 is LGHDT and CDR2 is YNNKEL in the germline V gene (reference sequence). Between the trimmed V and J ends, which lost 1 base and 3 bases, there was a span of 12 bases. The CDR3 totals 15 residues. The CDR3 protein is CASSQGPRREETQYF. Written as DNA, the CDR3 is TGTGCCAGCAGCCAAGGCCCGAGGAGGGAAGAGACCCAGTACTTC.

CDR3 amino acids: CSVEVGQGVTDTQYF. Here the CDR3 DNA reads TGCAGCGTTGAAGTAGGTCAGGGGGTCACAGATACGCAGTATTTT. V usage is TRBV29-1 and J usage is TRBJ2-3; TRBD1 matches 7 bases. After removal of 1 base from V and 2 bases from J, the junction contained 6 bases not matched to a gene. CDR1 SQVTM and CDR2 ANQGSEA come from the germline V gene. This CDR3 has 15 amino acids.

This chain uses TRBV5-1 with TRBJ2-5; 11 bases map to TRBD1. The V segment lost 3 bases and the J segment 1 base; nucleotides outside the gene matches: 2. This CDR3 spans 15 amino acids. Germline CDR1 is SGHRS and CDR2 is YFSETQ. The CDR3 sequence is CASSSGQGGQETQYF. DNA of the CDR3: TGCGCCAGCAGCTCGGGACAGGGGGGCCAAGAGACCCAGTACTTC. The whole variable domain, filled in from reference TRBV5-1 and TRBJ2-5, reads KAGVTQTPRYLIKTRGQQVTLSCSPISGHRSVSWYQQTPGQGLQFLFEYFSETQRNKGNFPGRFSGRQFSNSRSEMNVSTLELGDSALYLCASSSGQGGQETQYFGPGTRLLVL.

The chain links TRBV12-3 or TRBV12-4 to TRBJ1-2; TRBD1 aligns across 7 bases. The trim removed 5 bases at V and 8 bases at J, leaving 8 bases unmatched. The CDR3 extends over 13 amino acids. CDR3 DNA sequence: TGTGCCAGCAGTATAACAGGGGAGAGAGGCTACACCTTC. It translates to CASSITGERGYTF.

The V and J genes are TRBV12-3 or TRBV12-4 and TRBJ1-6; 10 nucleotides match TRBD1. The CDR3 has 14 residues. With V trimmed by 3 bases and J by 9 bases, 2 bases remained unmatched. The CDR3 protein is CASSFGQGGSPLHF. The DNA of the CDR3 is TGTGCCAGCAGTTTTGGACAGGGGGGTTCACCCCTCCACTTT.

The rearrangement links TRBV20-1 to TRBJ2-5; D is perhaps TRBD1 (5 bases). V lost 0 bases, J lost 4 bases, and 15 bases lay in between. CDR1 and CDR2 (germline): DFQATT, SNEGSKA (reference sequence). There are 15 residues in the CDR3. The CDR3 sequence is CSARDYSDNRETQYF. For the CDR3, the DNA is TGCAGTGCTAGAGATTATTCGGACAATCGAGAGACCCAGTACTTC.

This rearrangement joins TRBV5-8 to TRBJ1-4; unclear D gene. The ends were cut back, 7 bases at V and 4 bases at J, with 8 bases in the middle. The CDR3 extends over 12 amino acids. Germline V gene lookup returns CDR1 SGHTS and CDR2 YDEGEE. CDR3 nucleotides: TGTGCCAGCCACGGTGGTAATGAAAAACTGTTTTTT. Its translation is CASHGGNEKLFF.

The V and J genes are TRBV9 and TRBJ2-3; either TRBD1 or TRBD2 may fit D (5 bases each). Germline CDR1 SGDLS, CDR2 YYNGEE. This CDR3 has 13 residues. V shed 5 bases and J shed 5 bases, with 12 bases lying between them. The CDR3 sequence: CASSRGLKDTQYF. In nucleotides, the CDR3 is TGTGCCAGCAGTCGGGGCCTGAAAGATACGCAGTATTTT.

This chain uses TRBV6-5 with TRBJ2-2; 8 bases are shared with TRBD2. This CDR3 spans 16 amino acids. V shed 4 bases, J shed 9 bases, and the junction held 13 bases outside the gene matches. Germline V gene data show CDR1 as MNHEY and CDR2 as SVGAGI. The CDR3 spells CASSFGTRPGGRELFF. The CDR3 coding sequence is TGTGCCAGCAGTTTCGGGACTAGGCCGGGGGGACGGGAGCTGTTTTTT.

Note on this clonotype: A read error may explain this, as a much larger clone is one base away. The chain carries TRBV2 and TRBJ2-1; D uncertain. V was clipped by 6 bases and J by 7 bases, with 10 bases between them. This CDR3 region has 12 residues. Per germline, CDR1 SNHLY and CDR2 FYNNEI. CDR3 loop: CASRGAGNEQFF. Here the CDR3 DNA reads TGTGCCAGCAGGGGCGCTGGGAATGAGCAGTTCTTC.